The sequence of this T cell receptor beta chain was determined in a study of cytomegalovirus exposure and HLA in healthy donors. Study conclusions and caveats: An Asian-associated ancestry cluster reportedly showed fewer N-insertions than the approximately 630-donor mean in a later analysis.

V was cut by 0 bases and J by 9 bases, with 10 bases left in between. Germline assignment: CDR1 SGHKS and CDR2 YYEKEE (reference sequence). The CDR3 spans 13 residues. PCR involved 60 Vbeta and 13 Jbeta primers. Repertoires were generated with immunoSEQ multiplex PCR, while TCRdb's copy carries only in-frame clones and drops some. This sample carries roughly 200,000 clones, roughly 13% of them seen once, and the ten largest clones take under 10%. On this clone: Antigen unknown.

This clonotype originated in a man aged 50 to 59 in good health and CMV-seropositive. Sequencing input: PBMCs. The chain links TRBV5-5 to TRBJ2-4; a possible D gene is TRBD2 (6 bases). The CDR3 region has the DNA TGTGCCAGCAGCTTGGGCAGGGAGGCCATTCAGTACTTC. Protein sequence: CASSLGREAIQYF.